The rows below give T cell receptor beta chains drawn from one sample of a study of beta chain features in type 1 diabetes. The data were produced by immunoSEQ multiplex PCR, yet TCRdb's version contains in-frame clones alone and is incomplete. The top ten clones hold 0.37% of a sample with approximately 20,000 clones, more than 45% of them seen once. Sequenced: stem cell memory CD4+ T cells from blood. The receptor source for this set is a man between 18 and 29 years old with type 1 diabetes. Both conserved end residues are part of each CDR3. A D gene is named only where the DNA matches it firmly. Not all rows give a size; the values are once, few, many and, for expanded clones, a class.

size,D,length,V,J,CDR3,DNA
.,TRBD1,15,TRBV7-2,TRBJ2-7,CASSSQGARTYEQYF,TGTGCCAGCAGCTCCCAGGGGGCGCGTACCTACGAGCAGTACTTC
.,TRBD1,13,TRBV30,TRBJ1-2,CARRQGAGYGYTF,TGTGCCCGCAGACAGGGGGCGGGCTATGGCTACACCTTC
.,.,16,TRBV5-1,TRBJ1-4,CASSLSPAQDNEKLFF,TGCGCCAGCAGCTTGTCTCCCGCACAGGACAATGAAAAACTGTTTTTT
.,.,13,TRBV19,TRBJ1-2,CASSPLGPLGYTF,TGTGCCAGTAGTCCCCTGGGGCCCCTGGGCTACACCTTC
few,.,12,TRBV19,TRBJ2-4,CASSMRENIQYF,TGTGCCAGTAGTATGAGGGAAAACATTCAGTACTTC
.,.,18,TRBV7-2,TRBJ2-2,CASSFKAYGGGYTGELFF,TGTGCCAGCAGCTTTAAGGCGTATGGTGGGGGGTACACCGGGGAGCTGTTTTTT
.,.,17,TRBV7-9,TRBJ2-7,CASSFPAVGPSRYEQYF,TGTGCCAGCAGCTTCCCAGCGGTCGGGCCGAGTCGGTACGAGCAGTACTTC
once,TRBD1,14,TRBV5-1,TRBJ2-5,CASSLGDRGRTQYF,TGCGCCAGCAGCCTGGGGGACAGGGGACGGACCCAGTACTTC
.,TRBD1,13,TRBV28,TRBJ1-1,CASSQGGYTEAFF,TGTGCCAGCAGTCAAGGGGGCTACACTGAAGCTTTCTTT
.,.,15,TRBV7-9,TRBJ2-7,CASSKASGYAYEQYF,TGTGCCAGCAGCAAAGCCTCGGGTTATGCCTACGAGCAGTACTTC
few,TRBD1,13,TRBV11-2,TRBJ2-7,CASSLGDRFPKYF,TGTGCCAGCAGCTTAGGGGACAGGTTTCCCAAGTACTTC
.,TRBD2,16,TRBV7-9,TRBJ2-3,CASSFLAGVSTDTQYF,TGTGCCAGCAGCTTTCTAGCGGGAGTTAGCACAGATACGCAGTATTTT
.,TRBD1,14,TRBV2,TRBJ1-2,CASTAGQSMYGYTF,TGTGCCAGCACGGCGGGACAGTCGATGTATGGCTACACCTTC
.,.,14,TRBV28,TRBJ2-2,CASTKGGVGGELFF,TGTGCCAGCACCAAGGGGGGGGTCGGCGGGGAGCTGTTTTTT
few,TRBD2,15,TRBV28,TRBJ2-1,CASSLSPGGYNEQFF,TGTGCCAGCAGTTTAAGCCCCGGGGGGTACAATGAGCAGTTCTTC
once,TRBD1,16,TRBV5-1,TRBJ2-7,CASSLTDRGIAGEQYF,TGCGCCAGCAGCTTGACTGACAGGGGAATTGCCGGCGAGCAGTACTTC
.,.,15,TRBV18,TRBJ1-1,CASAPPTGVNTEAFF,TGTGCCAGCGCACCACCGACAGGCGTGAACACTGAAGCTTTCTTT
.,TRBD2,14,TRBV18,TRBJ2-7,CASSASGGRGEQYF,TGTGCCAGCTCAGCGTCCGGGGGGAGGGGCGAGCAGTACTTC
.,.,15,TRBV15,TRBJ1-6,CATSNDAGYNSPLHF,TGTGCCACCAGCAATGACGCAGGGTATAACTCACCCCTCCACTTT
once,TRBD2,16,TRBV4-2,TRBJ2-3,CASSRGTSESTDTQYF,TGTGCCAGCAGCCGTGGGACTAGCGAAAGCACAGATACGCAGTATTTT
once,.,13,TRBV6-1,TRBJ2-7,CASSDAVQYEQYF,TGTGCCAGCAGTGACGCGGTGCAATACGAGCAGTACTTC
.,TRBD2,14,TRBV4-2,TRBJ2-7,CASSPLAGGLEQYF,TGTGCCAGCAGCCCCCTAGCGGGGGGGCTTGAGCAGTACTTC
.,TRBD2,15,TRBV2,TRBJ2-1,CASSEGGGADNEQFF,TGTGCCAGCAGTGAAGGCGGGGGGGCCGATAATGAGCAGTTCTTC
once,.,14,TRBV28,TRBJ2-5,CASRRWQGKETQYF,TGTGCCAGCAGACGTTGGCAGGGTAAAGAGACCCAGTACTTC
.,TRBD1,16,TRBV28,TRBJ1-5,CASSTGEKDSNQPQHF,TGTGCCAGCAGCACAGGGGAGAAAGATAGCAATCAGCCCCAGCATTTT
.,.,15,TRBV7-9,TRBJ2-3,CASSLSGQHTDTQYF,TGTGCCAGCAGCTTATCCGGACAGCATACAGATACGCAGTATTTT